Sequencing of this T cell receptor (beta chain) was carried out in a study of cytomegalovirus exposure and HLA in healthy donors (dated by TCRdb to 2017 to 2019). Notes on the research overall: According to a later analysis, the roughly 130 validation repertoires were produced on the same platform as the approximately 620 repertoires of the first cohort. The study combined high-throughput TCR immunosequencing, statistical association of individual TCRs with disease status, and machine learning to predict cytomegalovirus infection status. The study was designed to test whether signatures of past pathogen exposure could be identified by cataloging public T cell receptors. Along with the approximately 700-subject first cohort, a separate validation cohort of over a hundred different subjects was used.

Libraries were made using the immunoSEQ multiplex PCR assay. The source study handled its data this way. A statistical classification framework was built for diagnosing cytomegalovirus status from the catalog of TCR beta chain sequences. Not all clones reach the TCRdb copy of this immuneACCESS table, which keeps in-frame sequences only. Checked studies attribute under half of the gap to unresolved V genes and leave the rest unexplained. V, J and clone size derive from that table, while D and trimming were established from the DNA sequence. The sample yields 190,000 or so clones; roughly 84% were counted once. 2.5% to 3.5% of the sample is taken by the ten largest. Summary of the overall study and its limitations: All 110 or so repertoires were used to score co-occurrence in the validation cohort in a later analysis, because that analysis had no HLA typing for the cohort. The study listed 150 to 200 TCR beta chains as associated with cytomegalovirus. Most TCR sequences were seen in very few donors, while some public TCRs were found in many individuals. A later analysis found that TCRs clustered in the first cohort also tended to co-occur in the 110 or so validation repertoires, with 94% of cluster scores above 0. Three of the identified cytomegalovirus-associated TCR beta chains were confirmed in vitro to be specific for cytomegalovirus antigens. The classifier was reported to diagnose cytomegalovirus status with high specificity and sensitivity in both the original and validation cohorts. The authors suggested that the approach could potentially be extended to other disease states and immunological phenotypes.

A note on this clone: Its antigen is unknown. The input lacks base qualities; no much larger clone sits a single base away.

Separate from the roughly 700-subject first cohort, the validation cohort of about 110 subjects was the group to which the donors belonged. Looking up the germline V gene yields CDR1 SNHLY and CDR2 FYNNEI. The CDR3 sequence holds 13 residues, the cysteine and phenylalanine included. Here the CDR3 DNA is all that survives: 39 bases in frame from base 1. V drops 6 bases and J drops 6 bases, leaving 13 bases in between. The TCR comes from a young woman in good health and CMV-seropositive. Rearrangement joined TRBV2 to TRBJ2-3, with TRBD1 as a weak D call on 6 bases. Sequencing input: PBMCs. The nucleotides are TGTGCCAGCAGCCCAAGGGGGTATGATACGCAGTATTTT. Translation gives CASSPRGYDTQYF.